The present entry profiles one T cell receptor beta chain with its context. TCRdb re-called the 5' RACE reads with MiXCR, one entry per CDR3 protein. This repertoire shows 700,000 to 950,000 distinct CDR3 sequences, more than 9% found once; its top ten account for around 1.5%. The data belong to a study of identical twins. This CDR3 is 11 amino acids long. With 2 bases removed from V and 6 bases from J, the gap between germline ends came to 2 bases. Looked up from germline, CDR1 is SGHTA and CDR2 is FQGNSA. This sample was also put to use in a study of yellow fever vaccine responses in identical twins.

The chain couples TRBV7-2 to TRBJ2-4; D gene unclear. Sequenced input: PBMCs. This TCR was sampled from a woman younger than 35 in good health. CDR3 nucleotide sequence: TGTGCCAGCAGCTTATTAAACATTCAGTACTTC. It specifies CASSLLNIQYF.